One and the same sample provided the 11 T cell receptor beta chains below, sequenced in a study of T cell responses to AZD1222 COVID-19 vaccine. Assay: immunoSEQ multiplex PCR; the TCRdb copy retains only in-frame clones and omits some. The table includes 150,000 to 200,000 clones, 94% detected once. The source material was peripheral blood, sampled on day 0 of AZD1222 vaccination. The receptors shown here come from an adult in good health.

The V gene is TRBV30, the J gene TRBJ2-7; D is ambiguous. CDR1 is GTSNPN, CDR2 SVGIG, per germline (reference sequence). V dropped 3 bases and J dropped 4 bases, with 7 bases sitting between them. The CDR3 length is 11 residues. This CDR3 is CAWRVGYEQYF. DNA of the CDR3: TGTGCCTGGAGGGTCGGATACGAGCAGTACTTC.

This chain links TRBV7-3 with TRBJ2-7, with D possibly TRBD1 on 6 matching bases. V was cut by 4 bases and J by 3 bases, with 22 bases left in between. The CDR3 totals 17 residues. Per germline, CDR1 SGHTA and CDR2 FQGTGA. The CDR3 DNA reads TGTGCCAGCAGCTCCTACCCCACGACAGGCGGTAGCTACGAGCAGTACTTC. Translated: CASSSYPTTGGSYEQYF.

V usage is TRBV4-1 and J usage is TRBJ2-2; no definite D call. The CDR3 length is 15 residues. Trimming pared 1 base from V and 3 bases from J, leaving 9 bases between. Germline V gene lookup returns CDR1 MGHRA and CDR2 YSYEKL. CDR3 in amino acids: CASSQATRYTGELFF. Here the CDR3 DNA reads TGCGCCAGCAGCCAAGCAACCCGGTACACCGGGGAGCTGTTTTTT.

This rearrangement joins TRBV6-5 to TRBJ1-5; 9 bases fit TRBD1. The CDR3 totals 13 residues. Germline V gives CDR1 MNHEY, CDR2 SVGAGI. This chain's CDR3 is CATGTGSNQPQHF. CDR3 DNA sequence: TGTGCAACTGGGACAGGGAGCAATCAGCCCCAGCATTTT.

The chain uses TRBV28 and TRBJ1-3; no definite D call. V was cut by 3 bases and J by 0 bases, with 12 bases left in between. This CDR3 has 16 residues. CDR1 is MDHEN, CDR2 SYDVKM, per germline. The CDR3 loop is CASSFLGSNSGNTIYF. The CDR3 region has the DNA TGTGCCAGCAGTTTTCTGGGGTCTAACTCTGGAAACACCATATATTTT.

This clone was detected only once. This rearrangement joins TRBV30 to TRBJ1-4, with 10 bases that match TRBD1. The CDR3 consists of 14 residues. Germline CDR1 and CDR2: GTSNPN and SVGIG (reference sequence). Trimming cost V 0 bases and J 7 bases; bases outside gene matches: 2. CDR3 sequence (DNA): TGTGCCTGGAGTGTACGACAGGGGGCTGAAAAACTGTTTTTT. As protein: CAWSVRQGAEKLFF. Complete variable domain (other parts from reference TRBV30 and TRBJ1-4): SQTIHQWPATLVQPVGSPLSLECTVEGTSNPNLYWYRQAAGRGLQLLFYSVGIGQISSEVPQNLSASRPQDRQFILSSKKLLLSDSGFYLCAWSVRQGAEKLFFGSGTQLSVL.

The chain links TRBV5-1 to TRBJ1-4, with D hard to call. The CDR3 extends over 16 amino acids. CDR1 SGHRS and CDR2 YFSETQ come from the germline V gene. V was clipped by 6 bases and J by 0 bases, with 15 bases between them. CDR3 loop: CASTPVSTTTNEKLFF. The CDR3 DNA sequence: TGCGCCAGCACCCCGGTGTCTACTACAACTAATGAAAAACTGTTTTTT.

The chain employs TRBV6-5 and TRBJ1-3; no firm D call. This CDR3 region has 16 residues. Trimming took off 2 bases at V and 4 bases at J, with 15 bases between the two ends. Germline CDR1 MNHEY, CDR2 SVGAGI. The CDR3 here is CASSYGISPAGNTIYF. The CDR3 DNA is TGTGCCAGCAGTTACGGGATCTCTCCGGCAGGAAACACCATATATTTT.

This chain links TRBV6-5 with TRBJ1-6, with D possibly being TRBD1 (5 bases). The length of the CDR3 is 15 residues. Trimming shortened V by 7 bases and J by 7 bases, and 17 bases separated the two germline ends. Germline V gene sequence: CDR1 MNHEY, CDR2 SVGAGI. CDR3 in DNA: TGTGCCAGCACCCTGGATCCTGGGGGGAATTCACCCCTCCACTTT. It yields the protein CASTLDPGGNSPLHF.

This clone was seen a few times. The V and J genes are TRBV28 and TRBJ1-2, with unresolved D. The CDR3 contains 13 residues. Trimming removed 4 bases from V and 9 bases from J, with 15 bases in between. Looked up from germline, CDR1 is MDHEN and CDR2 is SYDVKM. CDR3 sequence: CASSYSRTIRYTF. The CDR3 DNA reads TGTGCCAGCAGTTACAGCCGGACCATCCGCTACACCTTC.

DNA for the CDR3: TGTGCCAGCAGCCCCGGACTACTACGAGGGCAGTACTTC. The encoded protein is CASSPGLLRGQYF. The chain joins TRBV2 to TRBJ2-7; a weak D match, TRBD2 (6 bases). V shed 6 bases and J shed 9 bases, with 18 bases lying between them. The CDR3 spans 13 residues. The germline CDR1 and CDR2 sequences are SNHLY and FYNNEI.